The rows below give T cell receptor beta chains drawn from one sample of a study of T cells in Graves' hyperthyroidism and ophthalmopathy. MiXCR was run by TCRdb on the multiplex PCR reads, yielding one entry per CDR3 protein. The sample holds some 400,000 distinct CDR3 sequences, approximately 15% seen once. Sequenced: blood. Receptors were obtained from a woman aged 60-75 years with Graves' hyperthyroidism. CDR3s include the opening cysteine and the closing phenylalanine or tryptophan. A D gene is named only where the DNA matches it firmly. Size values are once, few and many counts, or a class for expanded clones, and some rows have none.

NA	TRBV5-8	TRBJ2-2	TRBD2	CASSPGLAGGDTGELFF	TGTGCCAGCAGCCCGGGACTAGCGGGAGGGGACACCGGGGAGCTGTTTTTT
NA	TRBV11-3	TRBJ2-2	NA	CASSLVPSRDTGELFF	TGTGCCAGCAGCTTAGTCCCCAGCAGGGACACCGGGGAGCTGTTTTTT
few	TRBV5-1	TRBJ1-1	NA	CASSLDPGGQNTEAFF	TGCGCCAGCAGCTTGGATCCTGGTGGGCAGAACACTGAAGCTTTCTTT
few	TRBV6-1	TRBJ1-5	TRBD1	CASSASRTGRDQPQHF	TGTGCCAGCAGTGCGTCCAGGACAGGGCGGGATCAGCCCCAGCATTTT
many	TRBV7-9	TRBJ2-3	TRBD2	CASSPTGRAPDTQYF	TGTGCCAGCAGCCCCACGGGGAGGGCCCCAGATACGCAGTATTTT
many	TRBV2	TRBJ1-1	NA	CASSVNKVVNTEAFF	TGTGCCAGCAGTGTGAACAAGGTCGTCAACACTGAAGCTTTCTTT
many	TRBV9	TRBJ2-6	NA	CASSVAVSGANVLTF	TGTGCCAGCAGCGTAGCTGTCTCTGGGGCCAACGTCCTGACTTTC
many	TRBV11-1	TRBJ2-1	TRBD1	CASSLAGGWSYNEQFF	TGTGCCAGCAGCTTAGCAGGGGGCTGGTCCTACAATGAGCAGTTCTTC
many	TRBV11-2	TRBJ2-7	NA	CASYMVGDPQYF	TGTGCCAGCTATATGGTGGGAGATCCGCAGTACTTC
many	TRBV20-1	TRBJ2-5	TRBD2	CSARGSSGRFQETQYF	TGCAGTGCTAGAGGATCTAGCGGGAGGTTCCAAGAGACCCAGTACTTC
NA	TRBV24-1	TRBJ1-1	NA	CATSDLLPGAFF	TGTGCCACCAGTGATTTGTTGCCAGGAGCTTTCTTT